The 4 T cell receptor beta chains below all came from one sample that was sequenced in a study of molecular identifiers for immune sequencing clone quantification. TCRdb called the PCR reads again in MiXCR, with one record for every CDR3 protein. The data show around 40,000 distinct CDR3 sequences, with about 19% seen just once and under 1.3% held by the top ten. Source material: naive CD8+ T cells from blood, with Jurkat cell RNA spiked in. Subset reported: FACS-sorted CD8+CD4-CCR7+CD45RA+ naive T cells. These receptors were taken from a human donor in good health. Some libraries in this study had Jurkat cell RNA spiked in.

Of note for this clonotype: A junction end diverges from the germline sequence, so it may reflect a read error. The chain joins TRBV30 to TRBJ2-1; a possible D gene is TRBD1 (5 bases). CDR3 length: 15 residues. Germline loops: CDR1 GTSNPN, CDR2 SVGIG (reference sequence). CDR3 region: CVRSLDTSSYDEQFF. CDR3 in DNA: TGTGTTCGGAGTCTGGACACGAGCTCCTACGATGAGCAGTTCTTC.

In its sample, this clonotype was seen many times. The chain carries TRBV5-6 and TRBJ2-7; maybe TRBD2 (5 bases). V was shortened by 4 bases and J by 0 bases, with 14 bases between the two germline ends. CDR1 is SGHDT, CDR2 YYEEEE, per germline. This CDR3 is built from 15 residues. CDR3 sequence reads: CASSPSGSSSYEQYF. For the CDR3, the DNA is TGTGCCAGCAGCCCAAGCGGCTCCAGCTCCTACGAGCAGTACTTC.

This clonotype occurred many times. The rearrangement links TRBV14 to TRBJ2-2; tentatively, D is TRBD1 (6 bases). Trimming pared 2 bases from V and 2 bases from J, leaving 12 bases between. CDR1 and CDR2 (germline): SGHDN, FVKESK. This CDR3 has 16 amino acids. The CDR3 nucleotides are TGTGCCAGCAGCCAACTGGGACAACTTAACACCGGGGAGCTGTTTTTT. Its translation: CASSQLGQLNTGELFF.

The J gene is TRBJ2-3, the V gene TRBV9; maybe TRBD2 (5 bases). Germline V gene sequence: CDR1 SGDLS, CDR2 YYNGEE. The CDR3 sequence is 15 residues long. V was shortened by 0 bases and J by 0 bases, with 8 bases between the two germline ends. The CDR3 region is CASSVAGFSTDTQYF. CDR3 coding DNA: TGTGCCAGCAGCGTAGCGGGGTTTAGCACAGATACGCAGTATTTT.